The 9 T cell receptor beta chains below all came from one sample that was sequenced in a study of PD-1 blockade in classical Hodgkin lymphoma (dated by TCRdb to the early 2020s). The library was built by means of the immunoSEQ multiplex PCR assay. Drawn from immuneACCESS, this table holds only the in-frame rearrangements with V and J called that TCRdb kept. Clones are partly lost; checked studies trace under half to an unresolved V gene and leave the rest unexplained. This sample lists more than 20,000 clones; approximately 67% were detected once. The ten largest account for 12% of the sample. The time point label here, explained by the study, means: cycle 2 day 1 (C2D1) of nivolumab. Every trial patient had relapsed following autologous stem cell transplantation, and prior brentuximab vedotin exposure was what differed among cohorts A, B and C. The specimen was peripheral blood mononuclear cells (PBMCs), collected before the second cycle of nivolumab. These receptors were collected from a human donor with classical Hodgkin lymphoma.

The chain couples TRBV6-5 to TRBJ2-7; 8 nucleotides agree with TRBD2. Unmatched junction bases numbered 5, after V lost 6 bases and J lost 4 bases. Germline V gene lookup returns CDR1 MNHEY and CDR2 SVGAGI. The CDR3 sequence is 13 residues long. CDR3 DNA: TGTGCCAGCAGCCCGGGAGGGAGGTACGAGCAGTACTTC. Translation gives CASSPGGRYEQYF.

This chain connects TRBV28 to TRBJ1-2; 11 nucleotides align to TRBD1. This CDR3 is 14 amino acids long. J gave up 3 bases and V 5 bases, and 2 bases lay outside the gene matches. Germline CDR1 MDHEN, CDR2 SYDVKM. The CDR3 nucleotides are TGTGCCAGCAGTGGACAGGGGGCGGACTATGGCTACACCTTC. It specifies CASSGQGADYGYTF.

This rearrangement joins TRBV6-5 to TRBJ2-7; 12 bases match TRBD1. CDR3 length equals 14 residues. Germline loops: CDR1 MNHEY, CDR2 SVGAGI. Trimming took 6 bases from V and 10 from J; bases not matched to a gene: 10. CDR3 sequence reads: CASRGPGQGAFQYF. The CDR3 region has the DNA TGTGCCAGCAGGGGACCGGGACAGGGGGCGTTCCAGTACTTC.

The J gene is TRBJ1-2, the V gene TRBV5-1; 8 bases are shared with TRBD1. V shed 3 bases, J shed 5 bases, and the junction held 12 bases outside the gene matches. CDR1 and CDR2 (germline): SGHRS, YFSETQ. This CDR3 has 16 residues. The CDR3 sequence is CASSSEDRAQVYGYTF. The CDR3 coding sequence is TGCGCCAGCAGCTCCGAGGACAGGGCCCAGGTTTATGGCTACACCTTC.

The chain employs TRBV7-9 and TRBJ1-2; unclear D gene. The V gene lost 2 bases and the J gene lost 4 bases, with 11 bases spanning the gap. The CDR3 spans 14 residues. CDR1 and CDR2 (germline): SEHNR, FQNEAQ (reference sequence). CDR3 residues: CASSLSRQLYGYTF. The CDR3 DNA reads as TGTGCCAGCAGCTTATCGAGGCAGCTCTATGGCTACACCTTC.

This clone was observed a single time. The rearrangement links TRBV4-3 to TRBJ1-2, with 8 bases fitting TRBD1. Germline trimming cut 3 bases from V and 6 bases from J; bases unmatched to any gene: 9. The germline V gene encodes CDR1 LGHNA and CDR2 YSLEER. This CDR3 is 15 amino acids long. The chain's CDR3 is CASSQGKDRAHGYTF. Written as DNA, the CDR3 is TGCGCCAGCAGCCAGGGCAAGGACAGGGCGCATGGCTACACCTTC.

The sample holds a few counts of this clone. This rearrangement joins TRBV19 to TRBJ2-3; D might be TRBD1 or TRBD2, each matching 5 bases. The CDR3 spans 15 residues. The germline V and J ends were trimmed by 6 bases and 5 bases, with 18 bases remaining between them. CDR1 LNHDA and CDR2 SQIVND come from the germline V gene (reference sequence). Here the CDR3 DNA reads TGTGCCAGTAGGAAAGCCGGGACCCCACAAGATACGCAGTATTTT. Translation gives CASRKAGTPQDTQYF.

V usage is TRBV19 and J usage is TRBJ2-4; perhaps TRBD1 as D (5 bases). This CDR3 contains 14 residues. Germline CDR1 LNHDA, CDR2 SQIVND (reference sequence). The V end lost 2 bases, the J end lost 1 base, and 6 bases lay between the germline ends. The chain's CDR3 is CASSISGAKNIQYF. CDR3 nucleotide sequence: TGTGCCAGTAGTATATCAGGGGCCAAAAACATTCAGTACTTC.

Regarding this clone: The sample contains more than one DNA sequence encoding this CDR3. V usage is TRBV5-4 and J usage is TRBJ2-1, with 10 bases fitting TRBD2. V lost 0 bases, J lost 9 bases, and 9 bases stayed unmatched. The CDR3 has 16 residues. Germline values: CDR1 SGHNT, CDR2 YYREEE (reference sequence). Written as DNA, the CDR3 is TGTGCCAGCAGCTTGGGGGGGCTAGCGGGAGAGGGTGAGCAGTTCTTC. It codes for CASSLGGLAGEGEQFF.